This T cell receptor beta chain is from a study of blood T cell repertoires in COVID-19. Study-wide context: Acute-phase and convalescent COVID-19 samples originated in the United States, Italy and Spain.

Original analysis: Reference gene primer amplification gave estimated nucleated cell counts. Assay: immunoSEQ multiplex PCR; the TCRdb copy retains only in-frame clones and omits some. The DNA gave D and trimming, while V, J and clone size come from that table. Of some 150,000 clones detected, 70% to 90% appear once; the ten largest clones hold about 2.6%. The count of this clone is one. Material for sequencing was peripheral blood. The TCR was taken from a human donor with acute or convalescent COVID-19. The donor label of this sample is uncertain.

The chain's CDR3 is CASSHYNSPLHF. In DNA, the CDR3 is TGTGCCAGCAGTCACTATAATTCACCCCTCCACTTT. The J gene is TRBJ1-6, the V gene TRBV6-5; no clear D. V lost 5 bases to trimming and J lost 3 bases, with 2 bases between them. Germline V gene data show CDR1 as MNHEY and CDR2 as SVGAGI. This CDR3 is built from 12 residues.